These T cell receptor beta chains were read from a single sample in a study of response to subunit inactivated influenza vaccine. TCRdb fed the RT-PCR reads into MiXCR, producing one record per CDR3 protein. This table holds 550,000 to 800,000 distinct CDR3 sequences, around 13% found once. This specimen consisted of PBMCs from blood, obtained 14 days before vaccination. The receptors were sampled from a man between 50 and 59 years old who received an inactivated influenza vaccine. Both conserved end residues are part of each CDR3. The D gene is left open where the match is weak. Clone size is not always given. Where it is, it says once, few, many or a class for expanded clones.

length: 16
V: TRBV3-1
size: .
J: TRBJ1-1
D: TRBD1
DNA: TGTGCCAGCAGCCAAGTACAGGGGGCTGCTATCACTGAAGCTTTCTTT
CDR3: CASSQVQGAAITEAFF

length: 13
V: TRBV15
size: .
J: TRBJ2-3
D: .
DNA: TGTGCCACCAGCAGACCCGACACAGATACGCAGTATTTT
CDR3: CATSRPDTDTQYF

length: 13
V: TRBV30
size: few
J: TRBJ2-1
D: .
DNA: TGTGCCTGGAGTAGCGACAGATACAATGAGCAGTTCTTC
CDR3: CAWSSDRYNEQFF

length: 13
V: TRBV20-1
size: .
J: TRBJ2-7
D: .
DNA: TGCAGTGCTTATGCGGACGGTCCCTACGAGCAGTACTTC
CDR3: CSAYADGPYEQYF

length: 13
V: TRBV11-3
size: many
J: TRBJ2-1
D: TRBD2
DNA: TGTGCCAGCAGCCCCATGGGGGGGAATGAGCAGTTCTTC
CDR3: CASSPMGGNEQFF

length: 14
V: TRBV20-1
size: .
J: TRBJ1-5
D: TRBD1
DNA: TGCAGTGCTGCCCAGGGGGAAGTTGGTCAGCCCCAGCATTTT
CDR3: CSAAQGEVGQPQHF

length: 13
V: TRBV6-5
size: few
J: TRBJ2-1
D: .
DNA: TGTGCCAGCAGTTCACCGGACGGGTTGGTTTCGTTCTTC
CDR3: CASSSPDGLVSFF

length: 14
V: TRBV7-2
size: .
J: TRBJ2-3
D: .
DNA: TGTGCCAGCAGCCCTTACTCCAACACAGATACGCAGTATTTT
CDR3: CASSPYSNTDTQYF

length: 15
V: TRBV7-8
size: many
J: TRBJ2-7
D: TRBD1
DNA: TGTGCCAGCAGCTTGGTCGGGACAGGGTCCTACGAGCAGTACTTC
CDR3: CASSLVGTGSYEQYF

length: 13
V: TRBV5-1
size: .
J: TRBJ1-6
D: .
DNA: TGCGCCAGCACCGTGCTGGAGGGCTCACCCCTCCACTTT
CDR3: CASTVLEGSPLHF

length: 14
V: TRBV18
size: many
J: TRBJ2-5
D: .
DNA: TGTGCCAGCTCACCACTTGGGGGCCCAGAGACCCAGTACTTC
CDR3: CASSPLGGPETQYF

length: 13
V: TRBV12-3/TRBV12-4
size: many
J: TRBJ2-7
D: TRBD1
DNA: TGTGCCAGCAGTAGGGACAGGGTCTACGAGCAGTACTTC
CDR3: CASSRDRVYEQYF

length: 13
V: TRBV28
size: .
J: TRBJ1-5
D: .
DNA: TGTGCCAGCAGTTCCAATTCTGTTCAGCCCCAGCATTTT
CDR3: CASSSNSVQPQHF

length: 16
V: TRBV4-1
size: .
J: TRBJ2-6
D: .
DNA: TGCGCCAGCAGCCAAGACGAAGGATATGGGGCCAACGTCCTGACTTTC
CDR3: CASSQDEGYGANVLTF

length: 13
V: TRBV6-2/TRBV6-3
size: .
J: TRBJ2-1
D: .
DNA: TGTGCCAGCAGTACGGGCCGCTACAATGAGCAGTTCTTC
CDR3: CASSTGRYNEQFF

length: 15
V: TRBV20-1
size: .
J: TRBJ2-2
D: .
DNA: TGCAGTGCCTTCCCGCGGGGTTCGAACACCGGGGAGCTGTTTTTT
CDR3: CSAFPRGSNTGELFF

length: 14
V: TRBV18
size: few
J: TRBJ1-4
D: TRBD1
DNA: TGTGCCAGCTCACCACGGCAGGGGGAAGAAAAACTGTTTTTT
CDR3: CASSPRQGEEKLFF

length: 14
V: TRBV20-1
size: .
J: TRBJ2-3
D: .
DNA: TGCAGTGCGGGTGACGGTCAATACACAGATACGCAGTATTTT
CDR3: CSAGDGQYTDTQYF

length: 14
V: TRBV3-1
size: few
J: TRBJ2-1
D: .
DNA: TGTGCCAGCAGCCTGCAGGCCGGCTACAATGAGCAGTTCTTC
CDR3: CASSLQAGYNEQFF

length: 13
V: TRBV15
size: many
J: TRBJ2-7
D: .
DNA: TGTGCCACCAGCAGAGATCGGCGCTACGAGCAGTACTTC
CDR3: CATSRDRRYEQYF

length: 14
V: TRBV18
size: .
J: TRBJ2-1
D: .
DNA: TGTGCCAGCTCACCACGGGACCCGGGGAATGAGCAGTTCTTC
CDR3: CASSPRDPGNEQFF

length: 15
V: TRBV12-3/TRBV12-4
size: many
J: TRBJ1-3
D: .
DNA: TGTGCCAGCAGTCCACCCCGAAGCTCTGGAAACACCATATATTTT
CDR3: CASSPPRSSGNTIYF

length: 15
V: TRBV29-1
size: .
J: TRBJ2-3
D: TRBD2
DNA: TGCAGCGTTGAACCTAGCGGGAGGAGCACAGATACGCAGTATTTT
CDR3: CSVEPSGRSTDTQYF

length: 15
V: TRBV5-1
size: .
J: TRBJ2-7
D: .
DNA: TGCGCCAGCAGCCCTCAGGCCACAAGCTCCTACGAGCAGTACTTC
CDR3: CASSPQATSSYEQYF

length: 16
V: TRBV29-1
size: few
J: TRBJ2-7
D: TRBD1
DNA: TGCAGCGTTCTAAACTCAGGGGGCGCGGGGTCCTACGAGCAGTACTTC
CDR3: CSVLNSGGAGSYEQYF

length: 13
V: TRBV20-1
size: .
J: TRBJ1-2
D: .
DNA: TGCAGTGCTATGGGGGCGCAGAGCTATGGCTACACCTTC
CDR3: CSAMGAQSYGYTF

length: 15
V: TRBV12-3/TRBV12-4
size: .
J: TRBJ1-5
D: .
DNA: TGTGCCAGCAGTTTAGCCGGGAGCTTCAATCAGCCCCAGCATTTT
CDR3: CASSLAGSFNQPQHF

length: 12
V: TRBV6-5
size: few
J: TRBJ2-1
D: TRBD2
DNA: TGTGCCAGCAAGGGACTAGCGGGAGAAAGATTCTTC
CDR3: CASKGLAGERFF

length: 14
V: TRBV5-1
size: many
J: TRBJ1-2
D: .
DNA: TGCGCCAGCAGCTTGGAGGCAGCCTACTATGGCTACACCTTC
CDR3: CASSLEAAYYGYTF

length: 16
V: TRBV7-2
size: .
J: TRBJ2-7
D: TRBD1
DNA: TGTGCCAGCAGCGGCGGGTACAGGGGAAGCTCCTACGAGCAGTACTTC
CDR3: CASSGGYRGSSYEQYF